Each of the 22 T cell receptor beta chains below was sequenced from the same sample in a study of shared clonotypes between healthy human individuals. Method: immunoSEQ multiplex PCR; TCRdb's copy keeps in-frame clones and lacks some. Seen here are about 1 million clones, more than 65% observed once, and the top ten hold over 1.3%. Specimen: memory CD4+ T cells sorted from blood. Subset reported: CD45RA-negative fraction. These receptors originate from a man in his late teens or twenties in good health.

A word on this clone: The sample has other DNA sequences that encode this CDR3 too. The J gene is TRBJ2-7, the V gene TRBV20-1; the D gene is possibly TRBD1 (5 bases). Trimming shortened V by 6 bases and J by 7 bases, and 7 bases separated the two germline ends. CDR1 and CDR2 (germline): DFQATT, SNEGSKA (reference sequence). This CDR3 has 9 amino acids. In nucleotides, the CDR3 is TGCAGTGCAGGGGATGAGCAGTACTTC. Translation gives CSAGDEQYF.

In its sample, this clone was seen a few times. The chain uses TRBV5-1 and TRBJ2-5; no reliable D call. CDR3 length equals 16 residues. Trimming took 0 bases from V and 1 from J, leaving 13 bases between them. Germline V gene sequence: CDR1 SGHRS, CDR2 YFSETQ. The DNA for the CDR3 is TGCGCCAGCAGCTTGGTCGGCGTACGTAGCCAAGAGACCCAGTACTTC. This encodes CASSLVGVRSQETQYF.

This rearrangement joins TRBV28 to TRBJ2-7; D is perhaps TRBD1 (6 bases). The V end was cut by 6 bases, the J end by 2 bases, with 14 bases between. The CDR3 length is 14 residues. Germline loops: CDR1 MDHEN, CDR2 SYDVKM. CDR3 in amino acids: CASSPDRPPYEQYF. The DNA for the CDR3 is TGTGCCAGCAGCCCCGACAGGCCCCCCTACGAGCAGTACTTC.

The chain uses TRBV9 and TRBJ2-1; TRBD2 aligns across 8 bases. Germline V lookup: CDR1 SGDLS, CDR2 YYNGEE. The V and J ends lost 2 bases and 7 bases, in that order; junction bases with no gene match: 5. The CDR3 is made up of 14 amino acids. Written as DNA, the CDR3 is TGTGCCAGCAGCGTTCAGCGGGAGAGGAATGAGCAGTTCTTC. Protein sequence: CASSVQRERNEQFF.

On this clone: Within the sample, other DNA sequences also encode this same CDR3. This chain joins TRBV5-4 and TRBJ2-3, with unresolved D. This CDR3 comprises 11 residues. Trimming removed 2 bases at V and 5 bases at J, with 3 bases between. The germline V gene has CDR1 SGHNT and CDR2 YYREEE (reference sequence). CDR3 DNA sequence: TGTGCCAGCAGCTTAGGAGATACGCAGTATTTT. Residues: CASSLGDTQYF.

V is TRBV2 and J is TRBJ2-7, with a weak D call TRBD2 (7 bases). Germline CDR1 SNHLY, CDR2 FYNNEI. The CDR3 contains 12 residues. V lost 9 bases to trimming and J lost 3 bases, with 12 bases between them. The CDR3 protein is CASLGGGYEQYF. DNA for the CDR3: TGTGCCAGTTTAGGGGGGGGCTACGAGCAGTACTTC.

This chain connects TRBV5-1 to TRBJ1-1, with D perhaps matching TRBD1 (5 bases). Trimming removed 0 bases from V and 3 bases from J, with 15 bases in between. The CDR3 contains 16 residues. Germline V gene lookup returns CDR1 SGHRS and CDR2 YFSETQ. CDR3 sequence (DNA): TGCGCCAGCAGCTTGGTGGCTGGGGGTCGCCACACTGAAGCTTTCTTT. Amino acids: CASSLVAGGRHTEAFF.

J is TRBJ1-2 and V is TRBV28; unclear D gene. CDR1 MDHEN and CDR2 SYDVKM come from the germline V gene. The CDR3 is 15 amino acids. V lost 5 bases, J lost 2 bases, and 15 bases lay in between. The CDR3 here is CASSVSAAFNYGYTF. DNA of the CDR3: TGTGCCAGCAGTGTTTCTGCCGCCTTCAACTATGGCTACACCTTC.

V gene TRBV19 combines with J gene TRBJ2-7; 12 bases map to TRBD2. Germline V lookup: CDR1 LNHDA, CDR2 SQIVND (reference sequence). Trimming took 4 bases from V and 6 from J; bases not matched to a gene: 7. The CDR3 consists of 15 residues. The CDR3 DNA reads TGTGCCAGTAGTAGGCTAGCGGGAGGGACCGGCGAGCAGTACTTC. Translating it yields CASSRLAGGTGEQYF. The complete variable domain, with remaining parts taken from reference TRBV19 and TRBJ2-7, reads DGGITQSPKYLFRKEGQNVTLSCEQNLNHDAMYWYRQDPGQGLRLIYYSQIVNDFQKGDIAEGYSVSREKKESFPLTVTSAQKNPTAFYLCASSRLAGGTGEQYFGPGTRLTVT.

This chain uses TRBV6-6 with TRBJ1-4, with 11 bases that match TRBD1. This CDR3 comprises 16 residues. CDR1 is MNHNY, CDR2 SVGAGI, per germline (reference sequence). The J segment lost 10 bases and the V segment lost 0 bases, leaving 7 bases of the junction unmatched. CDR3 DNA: TGTGCCAGCAGTTACTCGACCGGGACAGGGGGTACAAAACTGTTTTTT. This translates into CASSYSTGTGGTKLFF.

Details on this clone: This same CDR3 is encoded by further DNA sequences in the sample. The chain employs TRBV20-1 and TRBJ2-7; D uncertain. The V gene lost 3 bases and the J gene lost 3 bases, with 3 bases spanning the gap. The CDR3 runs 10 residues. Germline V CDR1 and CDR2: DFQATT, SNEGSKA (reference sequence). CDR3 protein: CSASNYEQYF. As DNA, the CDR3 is TGCAGTGCTAGTAACTACGAGCAGTACTTC.

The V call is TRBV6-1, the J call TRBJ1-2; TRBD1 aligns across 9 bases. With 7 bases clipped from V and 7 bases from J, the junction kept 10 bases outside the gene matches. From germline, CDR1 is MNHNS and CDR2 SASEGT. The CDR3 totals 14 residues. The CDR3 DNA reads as TGTGCCAGCATTATGGGACAGGGCGGGACTGGCTACACCTTC. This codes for CASIMGQGGTGYTF.

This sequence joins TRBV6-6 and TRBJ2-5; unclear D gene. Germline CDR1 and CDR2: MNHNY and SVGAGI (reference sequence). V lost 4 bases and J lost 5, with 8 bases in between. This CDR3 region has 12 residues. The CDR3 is CASSFGSETQYF. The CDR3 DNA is TGTGCCAGCAGTTTTGGCAGTGAGACCCAGTACTTC.

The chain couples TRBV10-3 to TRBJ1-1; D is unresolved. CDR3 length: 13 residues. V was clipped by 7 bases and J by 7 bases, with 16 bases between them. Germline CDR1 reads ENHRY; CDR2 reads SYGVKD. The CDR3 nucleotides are TGTGCCATCAAAGAACGACGTAGTAATGAAGCTTTCTTT. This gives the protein CAIKERRSNEAFF.

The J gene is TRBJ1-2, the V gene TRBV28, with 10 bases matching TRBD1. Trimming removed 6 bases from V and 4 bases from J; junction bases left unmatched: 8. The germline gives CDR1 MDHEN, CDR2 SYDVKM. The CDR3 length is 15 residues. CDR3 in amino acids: CASRSGTGVSYGYTF. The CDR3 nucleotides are TGTGCCAGCAGGTCCGGGACAGGGGTAAGCTATGGCTACACCTTC.

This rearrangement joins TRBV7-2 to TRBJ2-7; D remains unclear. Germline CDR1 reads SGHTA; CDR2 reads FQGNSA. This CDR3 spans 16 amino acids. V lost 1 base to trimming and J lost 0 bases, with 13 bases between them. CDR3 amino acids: CASSLGGGRNSYEQYF. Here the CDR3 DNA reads TGTGCCAGCAGCTTAGGGGGTGGCCGGAACTCCTACGAGCAGTACTTC.

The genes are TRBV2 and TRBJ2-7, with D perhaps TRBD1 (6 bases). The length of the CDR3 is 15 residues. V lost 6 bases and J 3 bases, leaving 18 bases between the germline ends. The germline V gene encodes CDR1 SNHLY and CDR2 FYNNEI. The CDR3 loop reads CASSSSRGFGYEQYF. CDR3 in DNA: TGTGCCAGCAGCTCGTCTAGGGGGTTCGGCTACGAGCAGTACTTC.

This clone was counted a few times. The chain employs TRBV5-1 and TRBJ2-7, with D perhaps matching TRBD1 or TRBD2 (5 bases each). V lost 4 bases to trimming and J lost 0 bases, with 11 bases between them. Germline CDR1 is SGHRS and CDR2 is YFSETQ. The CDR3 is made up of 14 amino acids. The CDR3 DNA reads TGCGCCAGCAGCCCCGTTGGGGGCTCCTACGAGCAGTACTTC. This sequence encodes CASSPVGGSYEQYF.

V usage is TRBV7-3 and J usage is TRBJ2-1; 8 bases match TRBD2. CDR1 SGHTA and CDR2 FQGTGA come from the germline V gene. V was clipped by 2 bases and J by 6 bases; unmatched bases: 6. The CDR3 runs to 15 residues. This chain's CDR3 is CASSLGSGAFNEQFF. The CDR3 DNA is TGTGCCAGCAGCTTAGGTAGCGGGGCTTTCAATGAGCAGTTCTTC.

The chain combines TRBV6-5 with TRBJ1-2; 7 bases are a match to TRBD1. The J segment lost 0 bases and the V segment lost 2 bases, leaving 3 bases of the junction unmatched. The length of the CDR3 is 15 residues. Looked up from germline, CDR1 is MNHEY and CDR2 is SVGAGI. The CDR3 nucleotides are TGTGCCAGCAGTTACGGGCAGGGGGCTAACTATGGCTACACCTTC. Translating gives CASSYGQGANYGYTF.

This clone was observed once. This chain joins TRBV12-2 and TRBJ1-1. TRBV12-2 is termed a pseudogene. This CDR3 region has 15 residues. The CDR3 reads CASRSEAVMNTEAFF. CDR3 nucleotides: TGTGCAAGTCGCTCGGAGGCCGTCATGAACACTGAAGCTTTCTTT.

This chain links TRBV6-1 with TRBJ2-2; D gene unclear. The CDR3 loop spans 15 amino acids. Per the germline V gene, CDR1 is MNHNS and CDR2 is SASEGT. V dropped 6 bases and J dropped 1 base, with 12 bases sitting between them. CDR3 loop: CASRTQAVNTGELFF. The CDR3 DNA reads TGTGCCAGCAGGACTCAGGCGGTGAACACCGGGGAGCTGTTTTTT.